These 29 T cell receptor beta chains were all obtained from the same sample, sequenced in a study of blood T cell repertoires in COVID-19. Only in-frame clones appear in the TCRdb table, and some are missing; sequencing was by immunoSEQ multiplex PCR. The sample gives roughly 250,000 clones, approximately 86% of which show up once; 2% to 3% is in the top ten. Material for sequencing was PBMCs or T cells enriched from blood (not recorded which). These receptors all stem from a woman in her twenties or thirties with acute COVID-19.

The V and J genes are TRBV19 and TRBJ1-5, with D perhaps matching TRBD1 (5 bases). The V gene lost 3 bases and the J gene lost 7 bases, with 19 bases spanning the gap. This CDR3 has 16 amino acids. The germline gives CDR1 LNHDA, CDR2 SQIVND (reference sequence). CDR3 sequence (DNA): TGTGCCAGTAGTATCAACGGTTTTTTGGACATACAGCCCCAGCATTTT. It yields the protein CASSINGFLDIQPQHF.

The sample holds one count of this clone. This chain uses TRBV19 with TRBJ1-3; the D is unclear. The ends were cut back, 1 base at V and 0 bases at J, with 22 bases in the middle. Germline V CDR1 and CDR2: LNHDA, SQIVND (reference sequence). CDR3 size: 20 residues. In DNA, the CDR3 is TGTGCCAGTAGTATAGTTACCACGACTATTTCTCCCGACTCTGGAAACACCATATATTTT. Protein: CASSIVTTTISPDSGNTIYF.

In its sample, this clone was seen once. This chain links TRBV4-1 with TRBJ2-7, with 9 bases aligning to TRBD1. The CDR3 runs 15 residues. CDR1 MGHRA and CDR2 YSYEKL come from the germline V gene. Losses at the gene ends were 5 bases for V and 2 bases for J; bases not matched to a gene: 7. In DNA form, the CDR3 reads TGCGCCAGCAGCATCCGGGACAGGGATACCTACGAGCAGTACTTC. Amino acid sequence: CASSIRDRDTYEQYF.

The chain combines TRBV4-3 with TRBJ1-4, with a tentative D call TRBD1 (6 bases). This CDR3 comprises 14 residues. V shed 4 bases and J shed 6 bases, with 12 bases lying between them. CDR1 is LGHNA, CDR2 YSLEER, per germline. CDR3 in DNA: TGCGCCAGCAGCCCAGGGGATAGGTATGAAAAACTGTTTTTT. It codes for CASSPGDRYEKLFF.

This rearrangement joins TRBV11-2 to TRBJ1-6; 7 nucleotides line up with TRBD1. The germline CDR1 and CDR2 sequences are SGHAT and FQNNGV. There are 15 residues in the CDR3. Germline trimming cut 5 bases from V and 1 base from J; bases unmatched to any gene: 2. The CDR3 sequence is CASSPGGSYNSPLHF. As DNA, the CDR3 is TGTGCCAGCAGCCCAGGGGGGTCCTATAATTCACCCCTCCACTTT.

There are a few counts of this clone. CDR3 in amino acids: CASMPWGDTEAFF. The CDR3 nucleotides are TGTGCCAGCATGCCGTGGGGCGACACTGAAGCTTTCTTT. The rearrangement uses TRBV2 and TRBJ1-1, with a weak D call TRBD1 (5 bases). The V end was cut by 7 bases, the J end by 3 bases, with 12 bases between. This CDR3 has 13 residues. CDR1 and CDR2 from the germline V gene are SNHLY and FYNNEI.

CDR3 protein: CASSVMDSSGNTIYF. The CDR3 DNA reads as TGTGCCAGCAGCGTAATGGACAGCTCTGGAAACACCATATATTTT. The V and J genes are TRBV9 and TRBJ1-3, with D tentatively TRBD1 (6 bases). The CDR3 consists of 15 residues. Germline-derived CDR1 and CDR2 are SGDLS and YYNGEE. Trimming removed 1 base at V and 0 bases at J, with 8 bases between.

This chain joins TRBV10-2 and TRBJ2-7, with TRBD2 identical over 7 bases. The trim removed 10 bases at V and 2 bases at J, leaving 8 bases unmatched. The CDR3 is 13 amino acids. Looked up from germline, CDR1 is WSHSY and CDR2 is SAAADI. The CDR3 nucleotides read TGCGCCACCCGGGAGGCCGCTACCTACGAGCAGTACTTC. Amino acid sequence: CATREAATYEQYF.

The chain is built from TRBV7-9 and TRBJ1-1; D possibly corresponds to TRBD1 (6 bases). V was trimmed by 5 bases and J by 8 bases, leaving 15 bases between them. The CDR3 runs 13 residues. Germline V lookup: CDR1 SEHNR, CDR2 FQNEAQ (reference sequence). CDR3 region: CASSVPGHPEAFF. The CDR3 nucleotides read TGTGCCAGCAGCGTCCCGGGACACCCGGAAGCTTTCTTT.

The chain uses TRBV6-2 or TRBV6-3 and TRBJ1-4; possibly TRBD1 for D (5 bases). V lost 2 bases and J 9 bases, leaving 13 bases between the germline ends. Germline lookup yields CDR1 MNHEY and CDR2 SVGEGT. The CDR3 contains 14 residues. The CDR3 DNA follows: TGTGCCAGCAGTTACCAGGGCCTGATGAAAAAACTGTTTTTT. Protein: CASSYQGLMKKLFF.

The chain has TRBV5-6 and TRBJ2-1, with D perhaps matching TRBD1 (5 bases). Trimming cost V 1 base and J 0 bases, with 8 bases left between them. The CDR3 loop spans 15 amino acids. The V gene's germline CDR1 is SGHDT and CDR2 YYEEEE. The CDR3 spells CASSLTGSSYNEQFF. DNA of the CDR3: TGTGCCAGCAGCTTGACAGGTAGCTCCTACAATGAGCAGTTCTTC.

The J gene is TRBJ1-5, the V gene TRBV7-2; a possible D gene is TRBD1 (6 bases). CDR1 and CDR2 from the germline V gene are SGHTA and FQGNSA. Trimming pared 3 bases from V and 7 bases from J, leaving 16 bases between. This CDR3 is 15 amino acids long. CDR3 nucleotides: TGTGCCAGCAGCTTTGGGGGCCTTCGCGGCCAGCCCCAGCATTTT. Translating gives CASSFGGLRGQPQHF.

Written as DNA, the CDR3 is TGTGCCAGCAGCTTAGCCGGGGAATCTGGCTACACCTTC. Protein: CASSLAGESGYTF. V is TRBV7-9 and J is TRBJ1-2, with unresolved D. The V gene's germline CDR1 is SEHNR and CDR2 FQNEAQ (reference sequence). Trimming removed 0 bases from V and 7 bases from J, with 9 bases in between. This CDR3 has 13 residues.

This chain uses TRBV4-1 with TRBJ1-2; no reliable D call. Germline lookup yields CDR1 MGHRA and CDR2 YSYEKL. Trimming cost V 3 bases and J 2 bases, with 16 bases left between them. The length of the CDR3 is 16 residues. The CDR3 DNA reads TGCGCCAGCAGCCAGGGCGGAGGGCGTGGGAACTATGGCTACACCTTC. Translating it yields CASSQGGGRGNYGYTF.

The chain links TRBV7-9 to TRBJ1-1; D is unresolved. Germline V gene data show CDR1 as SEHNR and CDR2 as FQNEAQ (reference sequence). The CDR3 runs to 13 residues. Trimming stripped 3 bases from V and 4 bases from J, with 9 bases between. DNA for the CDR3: TGTGCCAGCAGCTTGAGAGGGTTCACTGAAGCTTTCTTT. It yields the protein CASSLRGFTEAFF.

This chain's CDR3 is CASSERDRGNEKLFF. In DNA, the CDR3 is TGTGCCAGCAGCGAACGGGACAGAGGAAATGAAAAACTGTTTTTT. V is TRBV7-2 and J is TRBJ1-4, with 7 bases lining up with TRBD1. The germline gives CDR1 SGHTA, CDR2 FQGNSA. Trimming at V came to 5 bases and at J to 5 bases, leaving 8 bases not matched to a gene. The CDR3 covers 15 residues.

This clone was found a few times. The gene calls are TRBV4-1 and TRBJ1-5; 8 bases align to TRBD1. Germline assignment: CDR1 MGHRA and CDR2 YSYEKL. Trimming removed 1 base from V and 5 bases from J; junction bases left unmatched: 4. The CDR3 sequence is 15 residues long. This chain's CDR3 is CASSQGGQAYQPQHF. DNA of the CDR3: TGCGCCAGCAGCCAAGGGGGACAGGCCTATCAGCCCCAGCATTTT.

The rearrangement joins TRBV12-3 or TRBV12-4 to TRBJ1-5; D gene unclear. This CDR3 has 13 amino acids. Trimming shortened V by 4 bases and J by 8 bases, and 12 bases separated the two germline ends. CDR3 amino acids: CASSSGVGEPQHF. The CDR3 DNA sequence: TGTGCCAGCAGTTCCGGGGTGGGAGAGCCCCAGCATTTT.

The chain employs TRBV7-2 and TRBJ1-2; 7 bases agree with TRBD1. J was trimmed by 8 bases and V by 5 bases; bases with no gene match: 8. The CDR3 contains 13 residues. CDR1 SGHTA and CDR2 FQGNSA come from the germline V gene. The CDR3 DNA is TGTGCCAGCAGCACACAGGACAGGAACGGCTACACCTTC. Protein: CASSTQDRNGYTF.

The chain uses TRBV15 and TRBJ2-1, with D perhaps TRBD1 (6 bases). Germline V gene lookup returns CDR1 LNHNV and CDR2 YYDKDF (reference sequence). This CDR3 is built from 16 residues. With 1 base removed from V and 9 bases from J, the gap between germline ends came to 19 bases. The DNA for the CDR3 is TGTGCCACCAGCAGAGTTCTCGCAGGGGCCCCCGGTGAGCAGTTCTTC. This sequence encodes CATSRVLAGAPGEQFF. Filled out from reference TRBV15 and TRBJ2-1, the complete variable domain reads DAMVIQNPRYQVTQFGKPVTLSCSQTLNHNVMYWYQQKSSQAPKLLFHYYDKDFNNEADTPDNFQSRRPNTSFCFLDIRSPGLGDTAMYLCATSRVLAGAPGEQFFGPGTRLTVL.

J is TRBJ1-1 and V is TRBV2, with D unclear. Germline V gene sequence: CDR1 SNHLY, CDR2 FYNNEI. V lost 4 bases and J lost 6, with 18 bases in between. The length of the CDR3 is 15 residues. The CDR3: CASSGSGGIVAEAFF. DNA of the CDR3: TGTGCCAGCAGTGGAAGTGGAGGGATCGTCGCTGAAGCTTTCTTT. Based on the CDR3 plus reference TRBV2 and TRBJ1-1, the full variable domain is EPEVTQTPSHQVTQMGQEVILRCVPISNHLYFYWYRQILGQKVEFLVSFYNNEISEKSEIFDDQFSVERPDGSNFTLKIRSTKLEDSAMYFCASSGSGGIVAEAFFGQGTRLTVV.

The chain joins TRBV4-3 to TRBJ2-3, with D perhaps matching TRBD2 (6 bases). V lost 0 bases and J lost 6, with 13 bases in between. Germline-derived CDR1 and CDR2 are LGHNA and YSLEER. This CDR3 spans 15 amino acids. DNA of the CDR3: TGCGCCAGCAGCCAAGATTACGCGGGGACGGATACGCAGTATTTT. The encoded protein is CASSQDYAGTDTQYF.

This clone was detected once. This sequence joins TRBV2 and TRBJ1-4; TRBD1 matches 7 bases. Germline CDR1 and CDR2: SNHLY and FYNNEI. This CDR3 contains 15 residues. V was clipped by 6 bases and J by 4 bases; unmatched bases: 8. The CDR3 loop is CASSEQGRVNEKLFF. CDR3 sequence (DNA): TGTGCCAGCAGCGAACAGGGGCGGGTTAATGAAAAACTGTTTTTT.

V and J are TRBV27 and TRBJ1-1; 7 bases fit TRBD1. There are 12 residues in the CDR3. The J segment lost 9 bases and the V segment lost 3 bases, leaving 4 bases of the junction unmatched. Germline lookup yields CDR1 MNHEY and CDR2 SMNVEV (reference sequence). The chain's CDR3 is CASSFQQGQAFF. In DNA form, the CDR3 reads TGTGCCAGCAGTTTTCAACAGGGGCAAGCTTTCTTT.

The CDR3 protein is CASSFWRQGARETEAFF. CDR3 DNA sequence: TGTGCCAGCAGCTTTTGGCGCCAGGGGGCGCGGGAGACTGAAGCTTTCTTT. The genes are TRBV11-2 and TRBJ1-1; TRBD1 matches 8 bases. V gave up 3 bases and J gave up 5 bases; unmatched junction bases: 14. The CDR3 is 17 amino acids. Germline CDR1 SGHAT, CDR2 FQNNGV.

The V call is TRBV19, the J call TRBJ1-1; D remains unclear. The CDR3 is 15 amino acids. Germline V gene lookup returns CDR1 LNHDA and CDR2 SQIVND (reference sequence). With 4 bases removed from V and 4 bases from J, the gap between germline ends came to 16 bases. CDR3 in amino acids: CASSRALSVVTEAFF. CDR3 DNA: TGTGCCAGTAGTAGAGCTCTTTCGGTTGTCACTGAAGCTTTCTTT.

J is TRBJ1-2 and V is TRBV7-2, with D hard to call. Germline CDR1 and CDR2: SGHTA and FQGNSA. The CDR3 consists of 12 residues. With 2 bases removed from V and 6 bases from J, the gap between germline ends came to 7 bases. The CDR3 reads CASSLSGHGYTF. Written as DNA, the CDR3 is TGTGCCAGCAGCTTAAGTGGCCATGGCTACACCTTC. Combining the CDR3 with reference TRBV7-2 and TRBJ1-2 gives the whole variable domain GAGVSQSPSNKVTEKGKDVELRCDPISGHTALYWYRQSLGQGLEFLIYFQGNSAPDKSGLPSDRFSAERTGGSVSTLTIQRTQQEDSAVYLCASSLSGHGYTFGSGTRLTVV.

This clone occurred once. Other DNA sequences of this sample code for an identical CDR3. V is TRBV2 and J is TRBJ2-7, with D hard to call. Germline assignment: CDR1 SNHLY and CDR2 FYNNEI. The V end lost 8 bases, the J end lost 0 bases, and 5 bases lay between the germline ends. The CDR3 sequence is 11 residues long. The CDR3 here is CASSLSYEQYF. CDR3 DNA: TGTGCCAGCTCCCTCTCCTACGAGCAGTACTTC.

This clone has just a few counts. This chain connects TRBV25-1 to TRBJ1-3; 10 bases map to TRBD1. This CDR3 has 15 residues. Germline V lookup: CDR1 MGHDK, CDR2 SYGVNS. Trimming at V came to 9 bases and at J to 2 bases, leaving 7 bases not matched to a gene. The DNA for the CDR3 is TGTGCCAGTACTATTGGACAGGGGGCTGGAAACACCATATATTTT. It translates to CASTIGQGAGNTIYF.